This T cell receptor beta chain was recorded in a study of cytomegalovirus exposure and HLA in healthy donors. This clone was recorded a few times. Its antigen is as yet unknown. 13 Jbeta primers and 60 Vbeta primers were used for the PCR. TCRdb's copy holds only in-frame clones and misses some; the assay was immunoSEQ multiplex PCR. The top ten clones hold about 2.2% of a sample with 150,000 to 200,000 clones, 75% to 90% of them seen once. Study observations and caveats: High specificity and sensitivity for cytomegalovirus status were reported for the classifier. Presence/absence analyses assumed roughly uniform sequencing depth across donors.

The donors (healthy individuals) were bone marrow donors. The germline gives CDR1 SGHDT, CDR2 YYEEEE. Trimming cost V 1 base and J 10 bases, with 12 bases left between them. CDR3 length: 14 residues. This chain connects TRBV5-6 to TRBJ1-6; tentative D call: TRBD1 (5 bases). The clonotype was recovered from a male donor in good health and CMV-seronegative. Specimen: PBMCs. The CDR3 sequence: CASSLPRADSPLHF. The CDR3 nucleotides are TGTGCCAGCAGCTTGCCCAGGGCGGACTCACCCCTCCACTTT.